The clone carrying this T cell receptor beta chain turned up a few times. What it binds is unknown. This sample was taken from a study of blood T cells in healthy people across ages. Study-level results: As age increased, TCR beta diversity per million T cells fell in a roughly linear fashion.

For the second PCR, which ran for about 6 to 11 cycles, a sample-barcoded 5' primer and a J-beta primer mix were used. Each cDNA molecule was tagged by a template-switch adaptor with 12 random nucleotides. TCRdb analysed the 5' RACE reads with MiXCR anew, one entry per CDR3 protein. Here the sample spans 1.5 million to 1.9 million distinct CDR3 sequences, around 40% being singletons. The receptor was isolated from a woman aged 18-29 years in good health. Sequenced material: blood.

CDR3 sequence (DNA): TGTGCCAGCAGTTTATTAGGGGCCCATGAGCAGTTCTTC. It encodes CASSLLGAHEQFF. V and J are TRBV12-3 or TRBV12-4 and TRBJ2-1; possibly TRBD1 for D (5 bases). The CDR3 has 13 residues. The V end was cut by 2 bases, the J end by 8 bases, with 10 bases between.